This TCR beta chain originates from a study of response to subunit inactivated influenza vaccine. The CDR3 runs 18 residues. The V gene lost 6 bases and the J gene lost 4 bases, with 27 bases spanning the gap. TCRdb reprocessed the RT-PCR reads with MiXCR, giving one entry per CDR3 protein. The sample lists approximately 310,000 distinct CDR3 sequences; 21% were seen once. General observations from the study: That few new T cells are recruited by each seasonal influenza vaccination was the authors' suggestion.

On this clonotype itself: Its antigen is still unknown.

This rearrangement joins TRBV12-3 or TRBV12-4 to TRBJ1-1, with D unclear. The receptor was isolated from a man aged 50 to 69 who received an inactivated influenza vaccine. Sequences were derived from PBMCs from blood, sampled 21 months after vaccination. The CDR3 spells CASSTHFGWMGSTTEAFF. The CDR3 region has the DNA TGTGCCAGCAGCACGCACTTCGGTTGGATGGGCTCTACCACTGAAGCTTTCTTT.